Described below is a single TCR beta chain sequence and its context. This record comes from a study of blood T cell repertoires in COVID-19. In the study's own analysis: Researchers report that nucleated cell counts were estimated from reference gene primer amplification. Data came from immunoSEQ multiplex PCR; TCRdb stores just in-frame clones and leaves some out. The V and J calls and the clone size are those of that table, but D and trimming were determined from the DNA. The sample lists 35,000 to 55,000 clones, more than 70% seen once, with 3% to 4% in the top ten. The J segment lost 0 bases and the V segment lost 4 bases, leaving 11 bases of the junction unmatched. Germline V gene sequence: CDR1 MNHEY, CDR2 SMNVEV (reference sequence). The CDR3 has 17 residues.

The source material was peripheral blood. The TCR was taken from a human donor in a cohort sampled during active COVID-19. V gene TRBV27 combines with J gene TRBJ1-1; 7 bases map to TRBD1. CDR3 bases: TGTGCCAGCAGTTCACCGCTTACAGGGGATTTGAACACTGAAGCTTTCTTT. Translated: CASSSPLTGDLNTEAFF.